This TCR beta chain was sequenced for a study of CD8 T cells in Susac syndrome. The RNA, about 0.45 to 1 ug, was put through reverse transcription using random hexamers. The amplification used immunoSEQ multiplex PCR on TCR beta CDR3; it spanned 54 Vbeta and 13 Jbeta. TCRdb reanalysed the immunoSEQ multiplex PCR reads using MiXCR and keeps one entry per CDR3 protein. The sample holds almost 450,000 distinct CDR3 sequences; approximately 89% are singletons and the top ten take approximately 0.12%. Isolation of CD8+ and CD4+ T cells was performed negatively, whereas enrichment of TEMRA cells was done by FACS. With regard to this clonotype: Its cognate antigen is unknown.

Study-wide results and caveats: The number of individuals included in the study's TCR sequencing and HLA analysis was acknowledged as relatively small.

Between the trimmed V and J ends, which lost 3 bases and 3 bases, there was a span of 15 bases. This CDR3 spans 16 amino acids. Germline V lookup: CDR1 SGHDT, CDR2 YYEEEE. This TCR derives from a human donor with multiple sclerosis. The sample was CD8+ T cells from PBMCs. This chain links TRBV5-6 with TRBJ2-2; D tentatively reads TRBD1 or TRBD2 (5 bases each). CDR3 region: CASSYGTGTYTGELFF. CDR3 DNA: TGTGCCAGCAGCTATGGGACGGGGACCTACACCGGGGAGCTGTTTTTT.